This entry lists 22 T cell receptor beta chains sequenced from one sample in a study of cytomegalovirus exposure and HLA in healthy donors. PCR involved 60 Vbeta and 13 Jbeta primers. Only in-frame clones appear in the TCRdb table, and some are missing; sequencing was by immunoSEQ multiplex PCR. The sample table sets out some 96,000 clones. The sequencing sample was made of PBMCs. The receptors were gathered from a woman aged 25 to 39 in good health and CMV-seronegative.

The rearrangement joins TRBV4-1 to TRBJ1-5; no reliable D call. The germline V gene encodes CDR1 MGHRA and CDR2 YSYEKL. V lost 0 bases to trimming and J lost 0 bases, with 15 bases between them. This CDR3 has 18 residues. The CDR3 region has the DNA TGCGCCAGCAGCCAAGACCGACGGGATGGTTATAGCAATCAGCCCCAGCATTTT. Translation gives CASSQDRRDGYSNQPQHF.

This chain links TRBV2 with TRBJ1-5; D is perhaps TRBD1 (6 bases). Trimming pared 2 bases from V and 6 bases from J, leaving 14 bases between. The CDR3 is 15 residues long. CDR1 SNHLY and CDR2 FYNNEI come from the germline V gene. CDR3 residues: CASSERQGQTQPQHF. CDR3 in DNA: TGTGCCAGCAGTGAAAGGCAGGGGCAGACTCAGCCCCAGCATTTT.

The rearrangement links TRBV6-1 to TRBJ1-5; D is perhaps TRBD1 (5 bases). V lost 4 bases to trimming and J lost 7 bases, with 14 bases between them. Germline V gives CDR1 MNHNS, CDR2 SASEGT. The length of the CDR3 is 14 residues. The CDR3 is CASSAQGRGQPQHF. CDR3 DNA: TGTGCCAGCAGTGCTCAGGGAAGGGGACAGCCCCAGCATTTT.

The chain carries TRBV27 and TRBJ2-3; unclear D gene. Germline V gene lookup returns CDR1 MNHEY and CDR2 SMNVEV (reference sequence). CDR3 length: 11 residues. The V end lost 4 bases, the J end lost 8 bases, and 7 bases lay between the germline ends. The CDR3 DNA sequence: TGTGCCAGCAGTTCCTACTCTACGCAGTATTTT. Protein: CASSSYSTQYF.

The CDR3 spells CSVSVDRGRSGANVLTF. The CDR3, as DNA: TGCAGCGTTTCGGTGGACAGGGGCCGCTCTGGGGCCAACGTCCTGACTTTC. This chain connects TRBV29-1 to TRBJ2-6; 9 bases agree with TRBD1. Per germline, CDR1 SQVTM and CDR2 ANQGSEA. Losses at the gene ends were 5 bases for V and 0 bases for J; bases not matched to a gene: 8. The CDR3 has 17 residues.

This sequence joins TRBV6-5 and TRBJ2-7; D is perhaps TRBD2 (6 bases). This CDR3 has 14 residues. Trimming removed 6 bases from V and 3 bases from J, with 15 bases in between. The germline V gene encodes CDR1 MNHEY and CDR2 SVGAGI. The CDR3 reads CASRGFRGNYEQYF. In nucleotides, the CDR3 is TGTGCCAGCAGAGGTTTCCGGGGGAACTACGAGCAGTACTTC.

The genes are TRBV28 and TRBJ1-2, with 9 nucleotides matching TRBD1. Germline-derived CDR1 and CDR2 are MDHEN and SYDVKM. The CDR3 length is 15 residues. With V trimmed by 2 bases and J by 2 bases, 3 bases remained unmatched. The CDR3 nucleotides are TGTGCCAGCAGTTTAAGGACAGGGGCCAACTATGGCTACACCTTC. Translated: CASSLRTGANYGYTF.

The rearrangement joins TRBV2 to TRBJ2-5, with D possibly being TRBD2 (6 bases). Germline CDR1 and CDR2: SNHLY and FYNNEI. V lost 9 bases and J lost 5, with 13 bases in between. The CDR3 contains 12 residues. In nucleotides, the CDR3 is TGTGCCAGGCGGGCGGGGACTGAGACCCAGTACTTC. It is translated as CARRAGTETQYF.

The CDR3 sequence is CASSFPGLRAGTEAFF. The CDR3 DNA follows: TGTGCCAGCAGTTTCCCCGGGTTGCGAGCGGGCACTGAAGCTTTCTTT. This chain uses TRBV28 with TRBJ1-1; unclear D gene. The V and J ends lost 3 bases and 4 bases respectively, with 18 bases between them. In germline, CDR1 is MDHEN, CDR2 SYDVKM. The CDR3 has 16 residues.

The J gene is TRBJ1-5, the V gene TRBV7-2; 7 bases agree with TRBD1. CDR1 is SGHTA, CDR2 FQGNSA, per germline. The CDR3 length is 15 residues. The trim removed 5 bases at V and 4 bases at J, leaving 8 bases unmatched. CDR3 residues: CASSTHGQANQPQHF. Here the CDR3 DNA reads TGTGCCAGCAGCACCCACGGACAGGCAAATCAGCCCCAGCATTTT.

The V gene is TRBV6-1, the J gene TRBJ1-5; TRBD1 is a possible D gene (6 bases). Trimming removed 5 bases at V and 7 bases at J, with 18 bases between. Germline CDR1 reads MNHNS; CDR2 reads SASEGT. The CDR3 runs to 15 residues. CDR3 sequence: CASSQLHTGYQPQHF. In DNA, the CDR3 is TGTGCCAGCAGTCAGCTTCATACAGGGTACCAGCCCCAGCATTTT.

The chain employs TRBV10-3 and TRBJ2-1; D is possibly TRBD2 (6 bases). Trimming stripped 0 bases from V and 0 bases from J, with 6 bases between. This CDR3 has 15 amino acids. Looked up from germline, CDR1 is ENHRY and CDR2 is SYGVKD. The CDR3 protein is CAISESGGSYNEQFF. The CDR3 DNA sequence: TGTGCCATCAGTGAGTCGGGGGGCTCCTACAATGAGCAGTTCTTC.

V gene TRBV7-6 combines with J gene TRBJ2-7; D remains unclear. Trimming removed 6 bases from V and 2 bases from J, with 5 bases in between. The CDR3 is 11 residues long. Germline loops: CDR1 SGHVS, CDR2 FNYEAQ. This chain's CDR3 is CASRSTYEQYF. In DNA, the CDR3 is TGTGCCAGCAGGTCTACCTACGAGCAGTACTTC.

In nucleotides, the CDR3 is TGTGCCAGCAGAGGACAGGACGGAATTGGTGGCTACACCTTC. This translates into CASRGQDGIGGYTF. This rearrangement joins TRBV2 to TRBJ1-2; 7 bases match TRBD1. CDR1 is SNHLY, CDR2 FYNNEI, per germline. The junction had 11 bases not matched to a gene; V was cut back by 6 bases and J by 7 bases. This CDR3 contains 14 residues.

V usage is TRBV19 and J usage is TRBJ2-7, with 7 bases matching TRBD1. Germline CDR1 and CDR2: LNHDA and SQIVND (reference sequence). This CDR3 has 13 amino acids. V trimming: 4 bases; J trimming: 2 bases; junction bases outside the gene matches: 2. The CDR3 here is CASSRDSAYEQYF. CDR3 DNA: TGTGCCAGTAGTAGGGACAGCGCCTACGAGCAGTACTTC.

V usage is TRBV15 and J usage is TRBJ2-1; possible D gene TRBD2, 5 bases. From germline, CDR1 is LNHNV and CDR2 YYDKDF (reference sequence). Trimming cost V 4 bases and J 4 bases, with 14 bases left between them. This CDR3 is built from 15 residues. The CDR3: CATSIVFGEYNEQFF. The CDR3 DNA reads as TGTGCCACCAGCATTGTCTTCGGGGAATACAATGAGCAGTTCTTC.

V and J are TRBV27 and TRBJ2-1; 9 nucleotides match TRBD2. In germline, CDR1 is MNHEY, CDR2 SMNVEV (reference sequence). The CDR3 extends over 15 amino acids. V lost 6 bases, J lost 7 bases, and 10 bases stayed unmatched. CDR3 sequence (DNA): TGTGCCAGCAGAGTAGGCGGGAGGGCCGGAAATGAGCAGTTCTTC. Translated: CASRVGGRAGNEQFF.

The chain has TRBV6-5 and TRBJ2-1; D is unclear. The CDR3 is 14 amino acids. CDR1 MNHEY and CDR2 SVGAGI come from the germline V gene. Trimming left V 7 bases short and J 0 bases short, with 10 bases between. The CDR3 DNA follows: TGTGCCAGCACCCCTAGTAGCTCCTACAATGAGCAGTTCTTC. This gives the protein CASTPSSSYNEQFF.

V gene TRBV6-5 combines with J gene TRBJ2-7, with TRBD2 as a possible D gene (5 bases). V lost 2 bases and J 0 bases, leaving 5 bases between the germline ends. The CDR3 is 13 residues long. Germline values: CDR1 MNHEY, CDR2 SVGAGI. CDR3 DNA sequence: TGTGCCAGCAGTTACGACTACTCCTACGAGCAGTACTTC. It is translated as CASSYDYSYEQYF.

V and J are TRBV5-1 and TRBJ2-7; 10 bases fit TRBD1. CDR1 and CDR2 (germline): SGHRS, YFSETQ. The V segment lost 0 bases and the J segment 3 bases; nucleotides outside the gene matches: 0. The CDR3 extends over 14 amino acids. The CDR3 spells CASSLGTGGYEQYF. DNA for the CDR3: TGCGCCAGCAGCTTGGGGACAGGGGGCTACGAGCAGTACTTC.

The chain uses TRBV5-1 and TRBJ1-1; weak D call: TRBD1 (5 bases). Looked up from germline, CDR1 is SGHRS and CDR2 is YFSETQ. The CDR3 extends over 15 amino acids. V lost 5 bases to trimming and J lost 0 bases, with 14 bases between them. CDR3: CASSPTEIMNTEAFF. For the CDR3, the DNA is TGCGCCAGCAGTCCGACAGAGATAATGAACACTGAAGCTTTCTTT. The complete variable domain, with remaining parts taken from reference TRBV5-1 and TRBJ1-1, reads KAGVTQTPRYLIKTRGQQVTLSCSPISGHRSVSWYQQTPGQGLQFLFEYFSETQRNKGNFPGRFSGRQFSNSRSEMNVSTLELGDSALYLCASSPTEIMNTEAFFGQGTRLTVV.

This chain connects TRBV30 to TRBJ1-1; perhaps TRBD1 as D (6 bases). CDR3 length: 13 residues. Trimming removed 2 bases at V and 2 bases at J, with 9 bases between. Germline assignment: CDR1 GTSNPN and CDR2 SVGIG (reference sequence). For the CDR3, the DNA is TGTGCCTGGAGTCCGGACAGAAACACTGAAGCTTTCTTT. Translated: CAWSPDRNTEAFF.